These 3 T cell receptor beta chains were all obtained from the same sample, sequenced in a study of control samples from healthy donors and cancer patients. The table came from immunoSEQ multiplex PCR; TCRdb's copy has only in-frame clones and leaves some out. The repertoire holds around 84,000 clones, around 91% seen once, with around 16% in the top ten. Input material: blood. These receptors originate from a man aged 25-45 years in good health.

This rearrangement joins TRBV12-3 or TRBV12-4 to TRBJ1-1; D uncertain. With 6 bases removed from V and 0 bases from J, the gap between germline ends came to 8 bases. The CDR3 runs to 13 residues. CDR3 sequence: CASSSDLNTEAFF. The DNA of the CDR3 is TGTGCCAGCAGCTCCGACCTGAACACTGAAGCTTTCTTT.

This clone was found a few times. Sequence at one end of the junction differs from germline and may be a read error. This chain connects TRBV2 to TRBJ1-2; D unclear. Germline-derived CDR1 and CDR2 are SNHLY and FYNNEI. The CDR3 sequence is 11 residues long. The CDR3 bases are TGCCAGTGGATAGCTAACTATGGCTACACCTTC. This codes for CQWIANYGYTF. Supplemented by reference TRBV2 and TRBJ1-2, the full variable domain reads EPEVTQTPSHQVTQMGQEVILRCVPISNHLYFYWYRQILGQKVEFLVSFYNNEISEKSEIFDDQFSVERPDGSNFTLKIRSTKLEDSAMYFCQWIANYGYTFGSGTRLTVV.

The chain employs TRBV5-1 and TRBJ1-1; 9 bases fit TRBD1. V shed 3 bases, J shed 4 bases, and the junction held 7 bases outside the gene matches. This CDR3 has 15 residues. Germline CDR1 reads SGHRS; CDR2 reads YFSETQ. CDR3 amino acids: CASSYGTGSLTEAFF. As DNA, the CDR3 is TGCGCCAGCAGCTATGGGACAGGGAGTCTCACTGAAGCTTTCTTT.